This TCR beta chain appears in the sequencing data of a study of healthy donors' naive CD4 and CD8 T cells (dated by TCRdb to between 2014 and 2017). With respect to the entire study: Donors were chosen to span three age groups (20-25, 40-50 and 60-70 years, roughly 6 each), with mean age around 44 and half female. For TCR alpha, a new primer set covering all functional IMGT alpha gene variants was designed, and the rest of the protocol matched the beta-chain workflow. The study sequenced rearranged TCR alpha and beta chains from naive CD4+ and CD8+ T cells to test how TCR variation relates to lineage commitment. Peripheral blood mononuclear cells were obtained from some 20 unrelated, healthy individuals. The donors were HLA-typed by sequencing at HLA-A, -B, -C, -DRB1, -DQB1 and -DPB1, using the SBTexcellerator protocol, an ABI3130xl analyzer and SBTengine software.

After removal of 5 bases from V and 5 bases from J, the junction retains 7 bases not matched to a gene. The CDR3 measures 15 amino acids from cysteine to phenylalanine. The kept DNA is CDR3 alone, 45 bases in frame from the first base. CDR1 and CDR2, per the germline V gene (reference sequence), are LNHDA and SQIVND. Reads for this sample came from a 454 GS FLX Titanium. TCR libraries were built from about 500 ng of total RNA with a previously published linear amplification protocol. The sequencing itself ran on the Roche/454 Genome Sequencer using Titanium chemistry. The source study handled its data this way. A total of 75,000 to 85,000 rearranged TCR alpha transcripts were sequenced from roughly 5 of the healthy donors. Duplicate transcripts were removed, and each unique TCR clonotype was defined by its CDR3 junction following IMGT nomenclature. CD4 versus CD8 status was modeled on V and J genes by logistic regression in R 2.13.0, with adjustment for donor effects and Bonferroni correction for multiple testing. In TCRdb, the public reads were trimmed at Q25 with fastp and aligned with MiXCR, with productive beta chains retained. Each entry is one CDR3 protein sequence, shown with its most common DNA and genes. These V and J calls rely on TCRdb rather than the paper's analysis. The sample table lists approximately 180,000 distinct CDR3 sequences, about four fifths of them with a count of one. Less than 2.5% of the sample rests with the top ten.

What the work shows at the level of the full study, not this receptor alone: Taken together, V genes, J genes and CDR3 charge appeared to account for around 13% of the variance in CD4/CD8 propensity, mostly acting in an additive way. Reportedly, most V and J gene segments showed bias between naive CD4+ and CD8+ cells, and this bias held consistently across donors regardless of HLA genotype. Possible repertoire bias arising from homeostatic proliferation of naive T cells was not directly addressed. In both chains, CD4+ lineage was associated with a positively charged CDR3 and CD8+ lineage with a negatively charged CDR3. Because the alpha and beta chains were sequenced in bulk, pairing them was not possible, and so effects of the combined chains went unevaluated.

Cells with a CD4+CD8-CD45RO-CD45RA+ profile were isolated by FACS and defined as naive CD4+ T cells, and those with a CD8+CD4-CD45RA+CD27bright profile were defined as naive CD8+ T cells. Antibodies against CD4 (RPA-T4), CD8 (SK1), CD27 (O323), CD45RA (HI100) and CD45RO (UCHL1) were used for sorting. On this clonotype itself: The target of this receptor is not known. No qualities accompany the bases; no much larger clone lies one base away.

The clonotype originates from a pool of human donors in good health; the sample pools cells from several healthy donors. The sequencing sample was made of naive CD4+ and CD8+ T cells sorted from blood, pooled from several donors. The cell subset or site label for this specimen denotes: FACS-sorted naive CD4+ (CD45RO-CD45RA+) and naive CD8+ (CD45RA+CD27bright) T cells. The sequence joins TRBV19 to TRBJ2-7; TRBD1 agrees with 12 junctional bases. The bases read TGTGCCAGTAGTGATCCCGGGACAGGGGGCAACGAGCAGTACTTC. The translation is CASSDPGTGGNEQYF. Joined to the reference TRBV19 and TRBJ2-7 proteins, this CDR3 gives the full variable domain: DGGITQSPKYLFRKEGQNVTLSCEQNLNHDAMYWYRQDPGQGLRLIYYSQIVNDFQKGDIAEGYSVSREKKESFPLTVTSAQKNPTAFYLCASSDPGTGGNEQYFGPGTRLTVT.